Below are 15 T cell receptor beta chains sequenced from a single sample in a study of T cell repertoires and leukemia-associated antigens. These receptors have no identified antigens. MiXCR, run by TCRdb on the 5' RACE reads, gives a single entry per CDR3 protein. The data show 11,000 or so distinct CDR3 sequences, more than 40% seen once. The sample taken for sequencing was CD3+ T cells sorted from blood and cultured. These receptors were obtained from a female donor in good health.

By share, this clonotype counts as medium-sized. The rearrangement uses TRBV29-1 and TRBJ1-1; 9 bases agree with TRBD1. The CDR3 totals 16 residues. Germline loops: CDR1 SQVTM, CDR2 ANQGSEA. V dropped 1 base and J dropped 7; count of bases not matched to a gene: 13. The CDR3 sequence: CSVEGPTGGILGEAFF. The CDR3, as DNA: TGCAGCGTTGAAGGTCCGACAGGGGGGATTTTAGGTGAAGCTTTCTTT. The full variable domain, with the rest looked up from reference TRBV29-1 and TRBJ1-1, is SAVISQKPSRDICQRGTSLTIQCQVDSQVTMMFWYRQQPGQSLTLIATANQGSEATYESGFVIDKFPISRPNLTFSTLTVSNMSPEDSSIYLCSVEGPTGGILGEAFFGQGTRLTVV.

The chain combines TRBV7-8 with TRBJ1-3; D is perhaps TRBD1 (5 bases). Germline V lookup: CDR1 SGHVS, CDR2 FQNEAQ. The CDR3 is 20 amino acids. V shed 1 base and J shed 0 bases, with 22 bases lying between them. The CDR3 nucleotides read TGTGCCAGCAGCTTAGATAGCATCAGGGCTCTACCCACCTCTGGAAACACCATATATTTT. The encoded protein is CASSLDSIRALPTSGNTIYF. The full variable domain, its missing parts supplied by reference TRBV7-8 and TRBJ1-3, is GAGVSQSPRYKVAKRGQDVALRCDPISGHVSLFWYQQALGQGPEFLTYFQNEAQLDKSGLPSDRFFAERPEGSVSTLKIQRTQQEDSAVYLCASSLDSIRALPTSGNTIYFGEGSWLTVV.

To note about this clonotype: A read error may be the cause here, since a much bigger clone is one base away. The V call is TRBV11-2, the J call TRBJ1-1; D gene uncertain. Trimming shortened V by 5 bases and J by 1 base, and 17 bases separated the two germline ends. The CDR3 extends over 16 amino acids. Germline CDR1 SGHAT, CDR2 FQNNGV. The CDR3 spells CASSPSGRGQNTEAFF. The CDR3 nucleotides are TGTGCCAGCAGCCCTAGCGGGAGAGGGCAGAACACTGAAGCTTTCTTT.

The J gene is TRBJ2-7, the V gene TRBV5-1, with TRBD2 matching over 7 bases. Germline CDR1 reads SGHRS; CDR2 reads YFSETQ. The CDR3 has 15 amino acids. The V and J ends lost 2 bases and 6 bases, in that order; junction bases with no gene match: 11. The CDR3 coding sequence is TGCGCCAGCAGCTTCTCTAGGGGACTACTGAGCGAGCAGTACTTC. It is translated as CASSFSRGLLSEQYF.

Notes on this clonotype: Compared with germline, one end of the junction differs, possibly owing to a read error. The chain employs TRBV12-3 or TRBV12-4 and TRBJ1-5; 7 nucleotides match TRBD1. This CDR3 has 16 residues. As DNA, the CDR3 is TGCGCCAGCAGCAACGGACAGGCACCATTGGAGCGGCCCCAGCATTTT. It yields the protein CASSNGQAPLERPQHF.

V gene TRBV5-6 combines with J gene TRBJ2-7; D perhaps matches TRBD2 (7 bases). Germline assignment: CDR1 SGHDT and CDR2 YYEEEE. This CDR3 is built from 18 residues. V lost 3 bases and J lost 2, with 24 bases in between. As DNA, the CDR3 is TGTGCCAGCAGCTCGCTTGAGGGGGGGTTAGCGGCTACCTACGAGCAGTACTTC. The encoded protein is CASSSLEGGLAATYEQYF.

J is TRBJ2-7 and V is TRBV20-1; maybe TRBD2 (6 bases). CDR3 length: 12 residues. CDR1 is DFQATT, CDR2 SNEGSKA, per germline (reference sequence). Trimming stripped 5 bases from V and 0 bases from J, with 8 bases between. In nucleotides, the CDR3 is TGCAGTGCTGGCGGGATCTCCTACGAGCAGTACTTC. This gives the protein CSAGGISYEQYF.

The rearrangement joins TRBV15 to TRBJ2-1, with D unclear. Trimming removed 0 bases from V and 0 bases from J, with 6 bases in between. This CDR3 has 15 amino acids. The V gene's germline CDR1 is LNHNV and CDR2 YYDKDF (reference sequence). DNA of the CDR3: TGTGCCACCAGCAGAGATTATAGCTCCTACAATGAGCAGTTCTTC. Its translation is CATSRDYSSYNEQFF.

The rearrangement links TRBV12-3 or TRBV12-4 to TRBJ1-2; D is ambiguous. V gave up 3 bases and J gave up 4 bases, with 9 bases separating them. This CDR3 has 13 residues. The CDR3 sequence is CASSFRRIYGYTF. The CDR3, as DNA: TGTGCCAGCAGTTTCCGCAGGATCTATGGCTACACCTTC.

This chain uses TRBV4-1 with TRBJ2-1, with D maybe TRBD2 (6 bases). V was cut by 2 bases and J by 7 bases, with 18 bases left in between. The length of the CDR3 is 16 residues. The germline gives CDR1 MGHRA, CDR2 YSYEKL. CDR3 in DNA: TGCGCCAGCAGCCAAACCAATGCGGGAAACCAGAATGAGCAGTTCTTC. This gives the protein CASSQTNAGNQNEQFF.

This clonotype was counted a single time. This chain joins TRBV3-1 and TRBJ2-3; D is unclear. The V gene lost 4 bases and the J gene lost 1 base, with 12 bases spanning the gap. Germline V CDR1 and CDR2: LGHDT, YNNKEL (reference sequence). This CDR3 region has 15 residues. The CDR3 DNA follows: TGTGCCAGCAGCCCAACCGGGCGAGGCACAGATACGCAGTATTTT. Its protein product is CASSPTGRGTDTQYF.

Ten or more counts support this clonotype. This chain links TRBV9 with TRBJ2-1, with a possible D match to TRBD1 (6 bases). The V end was cut by 0 bases, the J end by 4 bases, with 8 bases between. This CDR3 comprises 14 residues. The germline CDR1 and CDR2 sequences are SGDLS and YYNGEE. The CDR3 region has the DNA TGTGCCAGCAGCGTAGTGGGGGCATACAATGAGCAGTTCTTC. This sequence encodes CASSVVGAYNEQFF.

Worth noting for this clonotype: The germline gene is not matched at one end of the junction; a read error may be the cause. This chain connects TRBV12-3 or TRBV12-4 to TRBJ2-1; D gene uncertain. This CDR3 has 15 amino acids. CDR3 sequence: CASKGRLGIYNERFF. The CDR3 DNA reads TGTGCCAGCAAGGGCAGGCTGGGGATTTACAATGAGCGGTTCTTC.

The chain uses TRBV29-1 and TRBJ2-1, with D perhaps matching TRBD2 (5 bases). This CDR3 has 10 amino acids. CDR1 SQVTM and CDR2 ANQGSEA come from the germline V gene. The V end lost 1 base, the J end lost 14 bases, and 9 bases lay between the germline ends. The CDR3 here is CSVEAVGEFF. The CDR3 DNA is TGCAGCGTTGAAGCAGTCGGGGAGTTCTTC.

DNA for the CDR3: TGTGCCAGCAGCCAAGGATCCGGGACAGTCTTTGGGATAAACATTCAGTACTTC. Translation: CASSQGSGTVFGINIQYF. The V and J genes are TRBV4-2 and TRBJ2-4; 7 bases agree with TRBD1. The ends lost 1 base at V and 6 bases at J; junction bases unmatched: 15. CDR1 LGHNA and CDR2 YNFKEQ come from the germline V gene. This CDR3 is built from 18 residues.